These 20 T cell receptor beta chains came from one sample sequenced in a study of blood T cell repertoires in COVID-19. Assay: immunoSEQ multiplex PCR; the TCRdb copy retains only in-frame clones and omits some. The table has 300,000 to 350,000 clones, around 87% seen once. Sequencing was performed on peripheral blood. Receptors were obtained from a woman in her forties or fifties with COVID-19, enrolled during active disease.

The chain links TRBV10-2 to TRBJ1-2, with TRBD1 identical over 7 bases. The trim removed 9 bases at V and 2 bases at J, leaving 9 bases unmatched. Per germline, CDR1 WSHSY and CDR2 SAAADI. This CDR3 is built from 14 residues. In DNA, the CDR3 is TGCGCCAGAAAAGGGACAGCTTTAAACTATGGCTACACCTTC. The encoded protein is CARKGTALNYGYTF.

This clone was detected only a few times. The chain joins TRBV10-3 to TRBJ1-1; possible D gene TRBD1, 6 bases. Germline V lookup: CDR1 ENHRY, CDR2 SYGVKD. Trimming removed 6 bases from V and 4 bases from J, with 18 bases in between. The CDR3 is made up of 15 amino acids. The CDR3 sequence is CAISMAQGKGTEAFF. DNA for the CDR3: TGTGCCATCAGCATGGCGCAGGGGAAGGGCACTGAAGCTTTCTTT.

The V call is TRBV20-1, the J call TRBJ1-2, with no clear D. This CDR3 has 9 amino acids. The V gene lost 3 bases and the J gene lost 12 bases, with 8 bases spanning the gap. The germline V gene has CDR1 DFQATT and CDR2 SNEGSKA (reference sequence). The CDR3 region has the DNA TGCAGTGCTAGTCTTAGAAACACCTTC. Translating it yields CSASLRNTF.

The V call is TRBV7-2, the J call TRBJ2-3; D may be TRBD2 (5 bases). The CDR3 spans 15 residues. Per germline, CDR1 SGHTA and CDR2 FQGNSA. V lost 1 base, J lost 10 bases, and 18 bases lay in between. CDR3 nucleotides: TGTGCCAGCAGCTTAGTTTTGGGGTCGGGAATCTCGCAGTATTTT. Encoded protein: CASSLVLGSGISQYF.

This chain uses TRBV27 with TRBJ1-5; 8 bases line up with TRBD1. CDR3 size: 15 residues. After removal of 3 bases from V and 12 bases from J, the junction contained 13 bases not matched to a gene. Germline V CDR1 and CDR2: MNHEY, SMNVEV (reference sequence). CDR3 DNA: TGTGCCAGCAGTTTGGTCGGGCAGGGGGCAGACGTCCAGCATTTT. Translated: CASSLVGQGADVQHF.

The chain has TRBV9 and TRBJ2-3, with 9 bases aligning to TRBD2. The CDR3 runs to 18 residues. V lost 0 bases and J lost 0; bases outside the gene matches: 8. Germline lookup yields CDR1 SGDLS and CDR2 YYNGEE. CDR3 sequence reads: CASSVALAGPRSTDTQYF. CDR3 DNA sequence: TGTGCCAGCAGCGTAGCACTAGCGGGTCCTCGAAGCACAGATACGCAGTATTTT.

In this sample, this clone turned up once. The rearrangement joins TRBV21-1 to TRBJ2-1; TRBD2, the table's D call, was not compared with the DNA. TRBV21-1 is assigned pseudogene status. This CDR3 has 19 amino acids. The DNA for the CDR3 is TGTGCCAGCAGCCTTATTTTGACTAGCGGGAGCCGTTCCTACAATGAGCAGTTCTTC. Residues: CASSLILTSGSRSYNEQFF.

The J gene is TRBJ1-5, the V gene TRBV18; tentative D call: TRBD1 (6 bases). Trimming stripped 4 bases from V and 6 bases from J, with 16 bases between. The CDR3 is 15 amino acids. The germline V gene has CDR1 KGHSH and CDR2 LQKENI. The CDR3 protein is CASSLTGQSLQPQHF. Here the CDR3 DNA reads TGTGCCAGCTCACTAACGGGACAAAGCCTTCAGCCCCAGCATTTT. Full variable domain (outside the CDR3, taken from reference TRBV18 and TRBJ1-5): NAGVMQNPRHLVRRRGQEARLRCSPMKGHSHVYWYRQLPEEGLKFMVYLQKENIIDESGMPKERFSAEFPKEGPSILRIQQVVRGDSAAYFCASSLTGQSLQPQHFGDGTRLSIL.

The CDR3 spells CASSSAGTGGQPQHF. CDR3 DNA sequence: TGTGCCAGCAGCTCAGCAGGGACAGGAGGCCAGCCCCAGCATTTT. The chain combines TRBV7-2 with TRBJ1-5, with 8 bases that match TRBD1. Losses at the gene ends were 4 bases for V and 7 bases for J; bases not matched to a gene: 9. The germline CDR1 and CDR2 sequences are SGHTA and FQGNSA. This CDR3 comprises 15 residues.

The chain has TRBV6-5 and TRBJ2-7, with 8 bases lining up with TRBD1. The J segment lost 1 base and the V segment lost 6 bases, leaving 5 bases of the junction unmatched. Germline CDR1 reads MNHEY; CDR2 reads SVGAGI. There are 14 residues in the CDR3. The CDR3 nucleotides are TGTGCCAGCAGCGGAGGACAGGGTTCCTACGAGCAGTACTTC. The encoded protein is CASSGGQGSYEQYF.

The CDR3, as DNA: TGTGCCAGCAAGCGGTCAGATACGCAGTATTTT. Its protein is CASKRSDTQYF. The rearrangement uses TRBV27 and TRBJ2-3; maybe TRBD2 (5 bases). Germline loops: CDR1 MNHEY, CDR2 SMNVEV (reference sequence). The CDR3 length is 11 residues. Trimming took 7 bases from V and 4 from J, leaving 6 bases between them.

The rearrangement uses TRBV2 and TRBJ2-7, with TRBD2 matching 8 bases. Trimming at V came to 7 bases and at J to 5 bases, leaving 7 bases not matched to a gene. This CDR3 has 13 amino acids. Germline CDR1 is SNHLY and CDR2 is FYNNEI. CDR3 region: CASTLLAENEQYF. DNA of the CDR3: TGTGCCAGCACCTTACTAGCGGAGAACGAGCAGTACTTC.

This chain connects TRBV5-4 to TRBJ2-3, with D tentatively TRBD1 (5 bases). Per germline, CDR1 SGHNT and CDR2 YYREEE (reference sequence). V was shortened by 0 bases and J by 1 base, with 6 bases between the two germline ends. The CDR3 has 14 residues. CDR3 residues: CASSLGTRTDTQYF. CDR3 sequence (DNA): TGTGCCAGCAGCTTGGGGACACGCACAGATACGCAGTATTTT.

The V gene is TRBV7-6, the J gene TRBJ2-3; 16 bases are shared with TRBD2. The CDR3 runs to 17 residues. The ends lost 5 bases at V and 4 bases at J; junction bases unmatched: 6. CDR1 SGHVS and CDR2 FNYEAQ come from the germline V gene. This CDR3 reads CASSPGTSGRAADTQYF. The CDR3 bases are TGTGCCAGCAGCCCCGGGACTAGCGGGAGGGCCGCAGATACGCAGTATTTT.

The rearrangement uses TRBV3-1 (or the pseudogene TRBV3-2) and TRBJ2-7, with D maybe TRBD1 (6 bases). Per germline, CDR1 LGHDT and CDR2 YNNKEL (reference sequence). The CDR3 runs to 14 residues. Trimming took off 5 bases at V and 5 bases at J, with 16 bases between the two ends. Here the CDR3 reads CASSDRLGAHEQYF. The CDR3 DNA sequence: TGTGCCAGCAGCGACAGGCTGGGAGCCCACGAGCAGTACTTC.

The chain joins TRBV6-1 to TRBJ1-2, with 7 bases that match TRBD1. The CDR3 has 17 amino acids. Looked up from germline, CDR1 is MNHNS and CDR2 is SASEGT. With 0 bases clipped from V and 1 base from J, the junction kept 8 bases outside the gene matches. CDR3 DNA sequence: TGTGCCAGCAGTGAAGCGCTTACGGGGACAGTTAACTATGGCTACACCTTC. This translates into CASSEALTGTVNYGYTF.

This chain joins TRBV30 and TRBJ1-6; 11 bases line up with TRBD1. CDR1 and CDR2 (germline): GTSNPN, SVGIG (reference sequence). Trimming at V came to 2 bases and at J to 3 bases, leaving 3 bases not matched to a gene. The CDR3 covers 16 residues. CDR3 nucleotides: TGTGCCTGGAGTCGGACAGGGGGCTTCTATAATTCACCCCTCCACTTT. Its protein product is CAWSRTGGFYNSPLHF.

The gene calls are TRBV24-1 and TRBJ2-3; TRBD2 matches at 7 bases. Germline V lookup: CDR1 KGHDR, CDR2 SFDVKD. The V gene end was trimmed by 7 bases and the J gene end by 4 bases; junction bases not matched to a gene: 10. This CDR3 region has 15 residues. The CDR3 is CATSPGSGMSDTQYF. CDR3 nucleotide sequence: TGTGCCACCAGCCCCGGGAGCGGGATGTCAGATACGCAGTATTTT.

The chain recombines TRBV18 with TRBJ2-5; D gene ambiguous. This CDR3 has 12 residues. V was trimmed by 3 bases and J by 5 bases, leaving 7 bases between them. The germline V gene encodes CDR1 KGHSH and CDR2 LQKENI. This CDR3 reads CASSPGLETQYF. CDR3 DNA: TGTGCCAGCTCACCCGGGTTGGAGACCCAGTACTTC.

The rearrangement links TRBV6-5 to TRBJ1-2; D is ambiguous. V lost 6 bases to trimming and J lost 5 bases, with 13 bases between them. Germline V gives CDR1 MNHEY, CDR2 SVGAGI. This CDR3 region has 13 residues. The CDR3 nucleotides are TGTGCCAGCAGCCAAACAGTTGAATATGGCTACACCTTC. Protein sequence: CASSQTVEYGYTF.